The 20 T cell receptor beta chains below all came from one sample that was sequenced in a study of blood T cell repertoires in COVID-19 (dated by TCRdb to the early 2020s). Library preparation was by the immunoSEQ multiplex PCR assay. TCRdb's version of the immuneACCESS table is confined to in-frame rearrangements and falls short of the full clone set. An unresolved V gene accounts for under half of the shortfall where checked; the remainder is of unknown origin. This sample has about 110,000 clones in its table, and 55% to 75% of those were observed once. The ten top clones hold less than 2% of the sample. The sequenced material came from peripheral blood. The receptors here all came from a woman in her 40s with acute or convalescent COVID-19.

The chain couples TRBV6-1 to TRBJ2-2; 8 bases match TRBD1. The trim removed 4 bases at V and 3 bases at J, leaving 7 bases unmatched. Germline loops: CDR1 MNHNS, CDR2 SASEGT. The CDR3 loop spans 16 amino acids. The CDR3 DNA sequence: TGTGCCAGCAGTGGGTGGACAGGGTCCTACACCGGGGAGCTGTTTTTT. Residues: CASSGWTGSYTGELFF.

This clone was seen once. This chain joins TRBV7-8 and TRBJ1-5; D may be TRBD1 (5 bases). The V gene lost 5 bases and the J gene lost 4 bases, with 15 bases spanning the gap. Germline V gene data show CDR1 as SGHVS and CDR2 as FQNEAQ. This CDR3 is built from 15 residues. The CDR3 sequence is CASSRGRGPNQPQHF. In DNA form, the CDR3 reads TGTGCCAGCAGCCGCGGGAGGGGCCCGAATCAGCCCCAGCATTTT. The entire variable domain, with the rest obtained from reference TRBV7-8 and TRBJ1-5, is as follows: GAGVSQSPRYKVAKRGQDVALRCDPISGHVSLFWYQQALGQGPEFLTYFQNEAQLDKSGLPSDRFFAERPEGSVSTLKIQRTQQEDSAVYLCASSRGRGPNQPQHFGDGTRLSIL.

J is TRBJ1-4 and V is TRBV7-6; weak D call: TRBD1 (5 bases). The V end was cut by 0 bases, the J end by 8 bases, with 10 bases between. This CDR3 is built from 14 residues. Germline CDR1 SGHVS, CDR2 FNYEAQ. This CDR3 reads CASSLAAGIEKLFF. For the CDR3, the DNA is TGTGCCAGCAGCTTAGCCGCAGGGATCGAAAAACTGTTTTTT. Full variable domain (outside the CDR3, taken from reference TRBV7-6 and TRBJ1-4): GAGVSQSPRYKVTKRGQDVALRCDPISGHVSLYWYRQALGQGPEFLTYFNYEAQQDKSGLPNDRFSAERPEGSISTLTIQRTEQRDSAMYRCASSLAAGIEKLFFGSGTQLSVL.

The chain has TRBV11-2 and TRBJ1-6; perhaps TRBD1 as D (5 bases). CDR3 length: 15 residues. Trimming left V 0 bases short and J 4 bases short, with 7 bases between. CDR1 and CDR2 from the germline V gene are SGHAT and FQNNGV. The chain's CDR3 is CASSLEGAYNSPLHF. The DNA for the CDR3 is TGTGCCAGCAGCTTAGAAGGGGCGTATAATTCACCCCTCCACTTT.

This clone came up many times. The rearrangement uses TRBV2 and TRBJ1-2; D might be TRBD1 (5 bases). The ends were cut back, 8 bases at V and 5 bases at J, with 9 bases in the middle. From germline, CDR1 is SNHLY and CDR2 FYNNEI. This CDR3 is built from 11 residues. CDR3 region: CASGGGYGYTF. The DNA of the CDR3 is TGTGCCAGCGGGGGGGGTTATGGCTACACCTTC. Full variable domain (outside the CDR3, taken from reference TRBV2 and TRBJ1-2): EPEVTQTPSHQVTQMGQEVILRCVPISNHLYFYWYRQILGQKVEFLVSFYNNEISEKSEIFDDQFSVERPDGSNFTLKIRSTKLEDSAMYFCASGGGYGYTFGSGTRLTVV.

The V call is TRBV19, the J call TRBJ1-5, with D unclear. V lost 3 bases, J lost 5 bases, and 8 bases lay in between. CDR1 is LNHDA and CDR2 is SQIVND in the germline V gene (reference sequence). This CDR3 is built from 13 residues. CDR3 coding DNA: TGTGCCAGTAGTATCTCCCCCCATCAGCCCCAGCATTTT. It is translated as CASSISPHQPQHF.

The chain has TRBV6-5 and TRBJ2-3; 12 bases map to TRBD1. This CDR3 comprises 14 residues. Germline assignment: CDR1 MNHEY and CDR2 SVGAGI. Trimming cost V 8 bases and J 6 bases; bases outside gene matches: 6. The CDR3 region is CASVGQGARDTQYF. The CDR3 DNA follows: TGTGCCAGCGTGGGACAGGGGGCGCGGGATACGCAGTATTTT.

The J gene is TRBJ1-2, the V gene TRBV29-1; 7 positions agree with TRBD1. J lost 4 bases, V lost 6 bases, and 8 bases had no gene match. This CDR3 is 13 amino acids long. CDR1 is SQVTM and CDR2 is ANQGSEA in the germline V gene. The CDR3 nucleotides are TGCAGCGTCGCAGACAGGGCAGCCTATGGCTACACCTTC. Amino acids: CSVADRAAYGYTF. Combining the CDR3 with reference TRBV29-1 and TRBJ1-2 gives the whole variable domain SAVISQKPSRDICQRGTSLTIQCQVDSQVTMMFWYRQQPGQSLTLIATANQGSEATYESGFVIDKFPISRPNLTFSTLTVSNMSPEDSSIYLCSVADRAAYGYTFGSGTRLTVV.

The chain combines TRBV15 with TRBJ1-4, with 8 bases fitting TRBD1. Trimming took 0 bases from V and 2 from J; bases not matched to a gene: 2. The CDR3 contains 16 residues. The V gene's germline CDR1 is LNHNV and CDR2 YYDKDF (reference sequence). CDR3 loop: CATSRDRGQTNEKLFF. Written as DNA, the CDR3 is TGTGCCACCAGCAGAGACAGGGGGCAGACTAATGAAAAACTGTTTTTT. Based on the CDR3 plus reference TRBV15 and TRBJ1-4, the full variable domain is DAMVIQNPRYQVTQFGKPVTLSCSQTLNHNVMYWYQQKSSQAPKLLFHYYDKDFNNEADTPDNFQSRRPNTSFCFLDIRSPGLGDTAMYLCATSRDRGQTNEKLFFGSGTQLSVL.

V usage is TRBV28 and J usage is TRBJ1-1; 8 bases fit TRBD1. Germline CDR1 and CDR2: MDHEN and SYDVKM. The V and J ends lost 8 bases and 1 base, in that order; junction bases with no gene match: 9. This CDR3 has 15 amino acids. Written as DNA, the CDR3 is TGTGCCAGCGGGCAGGGGGCGCTACGGAACACTGAAGCTTTCTTT. Translated: CASGQGALRNTEAFF.

The chain couples TRBV10-3 to TRBJ1-6; TRBD1 matches 10 bases. The CDR3 sequence is 17 residues long. The germline V gene has CDR1 ENHRY and CDR2 SYGVKD. The J segment lost 6 bases and the V segment lost 0 bases, leaving 5 bases of the junction unmatched. The DNA of the CDR3 is TGTGCCATCAGTGAGTCGGGGACAGGGGATGCTAATTCACCCCTCCACTTT. Its translation is CAISESGTGDANSPLHF.

There are many counts of this clone. The junction does not match germline at one end; this may be a read error. The rearrangement uses TRBV11-2 and TRBJ2-4; 9 bases line up with TRBD2. The V gene's germline CDR1 is SGHAT and CDR2 FQNNGV. This CDR3 region has 13 residues. CDR3 loop: CASSLESGGIQYF. The CDR3 DNA reads as TGTGCCAGCAGCCTAGAAAGCGGGGGGATTCAGTACTTC.

The chain links TRBV27 to TRBJ2-1; TRBD2 agrees at 8 bases. This CDR3 is 13 amino acids long. J lost 9 bases, V lost 6 bases, and 7 bases had no gene match. Germline lookup yields CDR1 MNHEY and CDR2 SMNVEV (reference sequence). The CDR3 spells CASSDGGAVEQFF. Here the CDR3 DNA reads TGTGCCAGCAGCGACGGGGGGGCCGTTGAGCAGTTCTTC.

The V and J genes are TRBV7-2 and TRBJ2-2; no definite D call. This CDR3 spans 12 amino acids. V was pared by 3 bases and J by 7 bases, with 6 bases between. Germline values: CDR1 SGHTA, CDR2 FQGNSA. CDR3: CASSLTYGELFF. The CDR3, as DNA: TGTGCCAGCAGCTTGACTTACGGGGAGCTGTTTTTT.

The V gene is TRBV10-2, the J gene TRBJ1-1, with D hard to call. This CDR3 is built from 14 residues. Trimming removed 9 bases at V and 3 bases at J, with 17 bases between. Germline values: CDR1 WSHSY, CDR2 SAAADI. CDR3: CASTLRVRDTEAFF. The CDR3 DNA sequence: TGCGCCAGTACCCTTCGAGTCCGAGACACTGAAGCTTTCTTT.

Only one count was recorded for this clone. The chain is built from TRBV7-9 and TRBJ2-3; D is ambiguous. Germline CDR1 is SEHNR and CDR2 is FQNEAQ (reference sequence). The germline V and J ends were trimmed by 1 base and 2 bases, with 16 bases remaining between them. This CDR3 contains 17 residues. CDR3 in DNA: TGTGCCAGCAGCTTAGGAGCAAAGAAGAATTACACAGATACGCAGTATTTT. This gives the protein CASSLGAKKNYTDTQYF.

The chain joins TRBV3-1 (or the pseudogene TRBV3-2) to TRBJ1-1; the D is unclear. Germline V gene lookup returns CDR1 LGHDT and CDR2 YNNKEL (reference sequence). Trimming stripped 0 bases from V and 4 bases from J, with 15 bases between. CDR3 length: 16 amino acids. This CDR3 reads CASSQDGRRAITEAFF. As DNA, the CDR3 is TGTGCCAGCAGCCAAGATGGCAGGCGGGCGATCACTGAAGCTTTCTTT.

V and J are TRBV5-1 and TRBJ2-1, with 7 bases aligning to TRBD1. CDR1 is SGHRS, CDR2 YFSETQ, per germline. The CDR3 has 15 residues. Trimming at V came to 2 bases and at J to 5 bases, leaving 7 bases not matched to a gene. The CDR3 DNA reads as TGCGCCAGCAGCTTCCATTATGGACAGGACAATGAGCAGTTCTTC. Its translation: CASSFHYGQDNEQFF.

The rearrangement uses TRBV7-2 and TRBJ2-5; 7 nucleotides match TRBD2. Germline V lookup: CDR1 SGHTA, CDR2 FQGNSA. The CDR3 spans 15 residues. The J segment lost 1 base and the V segment lost 4 bases, leaving 6 bases of the junction unmatched. The CDR3 DNA reads as TGTGCCAGCAGCTCACGAGCGGGGCTCCAAGAGACCCAGTACTTC. Translation gives CASSSRAGLQETQYF.

The chain links TRBV15 to TRBJ1-2; D not resolved. This CDR3 comprises 13 residues. Looked up from germline, CDR1 is LNHNV and CDR2 is YYDKDF (reference sequence). V was clipped by 3 bases and J by 4 bases, with 9 bases between them. For the CDR3, the DNA is TGTGCCACCAGCAGTTCAGCGGGCTATGGCTACACCTTC. Its translation is CATSSSAGYGYTF.